The entry that follows covers one T cell receptor beta chain sequence. The assay was immunoSEQ multiplex PCR, and TCRdb's table has in-frame clones only and misses some. The data show 100,000 to 150,000 clones, with about 90% seen just once and under 0.9% held by the top ten. The data belong to a study of OX40 agonist ivuxolimab in advanced cancers. Study at large: One hepatocellular carcinoma and a couple of cutaneous melanoma patients partially responded.

Trimming stripped 6 bases from V and 0 bases from J, with 12 bases between. Looked up from germline, CDR1 is GTSNPN and CDR2 is SVGIG (reference sequence). The CDR3 is 13 amino acids. Specimen: CD4+ or CD8+ T cells sorted from blood, collected in a trial of the OX40 agonist ivuxolimab. V and J are TRBV30 and TRBJ2-7; perhaps TRBD1 as D (6 bases). The TCR comes from an adult with an advanced solid tumor such as melanoma, head and neck, liver or kidney cancer. CDR3 bases: TGTGCCTGCAGCCGGGACAACTCCTACGAGCAGTACTTC. Translated, it gives CACSRDNSYEQYF.